Shown below are 30 T cell receptor beta chains from a single sample sequenced in a study of shared clonotypes between healthy human individuals. CD45RO-negative, CCR7-selected cells formed the naive CD8 fraction, which excluded terminally differentiated effector memory CD45RA+ cells. The assay was immunoSEQ multiplex PCR, and TCRdb's table has in-frame clones only and misses some. The data show roughly 590,000 clones, with roughly 95% seen just once and 0.11% held by the top ten. Sequenced material: naive CD8+ T cells sorted from blood. Receptor source: a woman aged 25 to 45 in good health.

DNA of the CDR3: TGTGCCAGCAGCCCAAGGGACCTTTCTAGCTACACCTTC. It yields the protein CASSPRDLSSYTF. J is TRBJ1-2 and V is TRBV13, with D maybe TRBD1 (5 bases). Trimming shortened V by 5 bases and J by 9 bases, and 16 bases separated the two germline ends. CDR3 length: 13 amino acids. The germline CDR1 and CDR2 sequences are PRHDT and FYEKMQ (reference sequence). The full variable domain, in which reference TRBV13 and TRBJ1-2 provide the parts outside the CDR3, is AAGVIQSPRHLIKEKRETATLKCYPIPRHDTVYWYQQGPGQDPQFLISFYEKMQSDKGSIPDRFSAQQFSDYHSELNMSSLELGDSALYFCASSPRDLSSYTFGSGTRLTVV.

As for this clone: Additional DNA sequences in this sample encode the identical CDR3. The chain employs TRBV6-5 and TRBJ2-5; no clear D gene. Trimming removed 2 bases from V and 5 bases from J, with 9 bases in between. Germline CDR1 and CDR2: MNHEY and SVGAGI. The length of the CDR3 is 13 residues. CDR3 in amino acids: CASSYGLVETQYF. The CDR3 nucleotides are TGTGCCAGCAGTTACGGGTTAGTGGAGACCCAGTACTTC.

This chain connects TRBV28 to TRBJ2-7; D is undetermined. The CDR3 extends over 13 amino acids. V was clipped by 3 bases and J by 1 base, with 7 bases between them. CDR1 and CDR2 from the germline V gene are MDHEN and SYDVKM. The CDR3, as DNA: TGTGCCAGCAGTTTTTCAACTTCCTACGAGCAGTACTTC. Translated: CASSFSTSYEQYF.

The chain carries TRBV19 and TRBJ1-2, with D possibly matching TRBD1 (6 bases). Trimming took off 3 bases at V and 8 bases at J, with 16 bases between the two ends. The germline gives CDR1 LNHDA, CDR2 SQIVND (reference sequence). This CDR3 has 14 residues. The CDR3 nucleotides read TGTGCCAGTAGTATCGGACAGACCACAGGGGGCTACACCTTC. As protein: CASSIGQTTGGYTF.

This chain uses TRBV7-9 with TRBJ1-1; tentatively, D is TRBD1 (5 bases). V was shortened by 3 bases and J by 2 bases, with 10 bases between the two germline ends. The CDR3 is made up of 14 amino acids. Per the germline V gene, CDR1 is SEHNR and CDR2 is FQNEAQ (reference sequence). The CDR3 DNA reads as TGTGCCAGCAGCTTGTTCGGGGGAAACACTGAAGCTTTCTTT. This encodes CASSLFGGNTEAFF.

This chain joins TRBV5-6 and TRBJ2-3; D unclear. Germline V gene sequence: CDR1 SGHDT, CDR2 YYEEEE. V lost 0 bases and J lost 0, with 2 bases in between. The CDR3 is 13 amino acids. The CDR3 DNA reads as TGTGCCAGCAGCTTGGACAGCACAGATACGCAGTATTTT. Translated, it gives CASSLDSTDTQYF. Combining the CDR3 with reference TRBV5-6 and TRBJ2-3 gives the whole variable domain DAGVTQSPTHLIKTRGQQVTLRCSPKSGHDTVSWYQQALGQGPQFIFQYYEEEERQRGNFPDRFSGHQFPNYSSELNVNALLLGDSALYLCASSLDSTDTQYFGPGTRLTVL.

The V and J genes are TRBV19 and TRBJ1-1; D might be TRBD1 (5 bases). This CDR3 has 14 amino acids. V shed 7 bases and J shed 6 bases, with 18 bases lying between them. CDR1 and CDR2 (germline): LNHDA, SQIVND (reference sequence). CDR3 residues: CASTGNRLWAEAFF. Here the CDR3 DNA reads TGTGCCAGTACTGGGAACAGGCTGTGGGCTGAAGCTTTCTTT.

The chain has TRBV7-3 and TRBJ2-7; D is perhaps TRBD2 (6 bases). The ends were cut back, 3 bases at V and 0 bases at J, with 15 bases in the middle. The CDR3 extends over 16 amino acids. Germline CDR1 reads SGHTA; CDR2 reads FQGTGA. CDR3 region: CASSLTRTSTSYEQYF. DNA of the CDR3: TGTGCCAGCAGCTTGACTCGAACTAGCACCTCCTACGAGCAGTACTTC.

This sequence joins TRBV5-1 and TRBJ2-7; TRBD1 matches 7 bases. From germline, CDR1 is SGHRS and CDR2 YFSETQ. This CDR3 has 13 amino acids. Trimming removed 2 bases from V and 4 bases from J; junction bases left unmatched: 3. CDR3 DNA: TGCGCCAGCAGCTTCGGGACAGAGTACGAGCAGTACTTC. As protein: CASSFGTEYEQYF.

The J gene is TRBJ2-7, the V gene TRBV4-1; 7 bases align to TRBD1. The CDR3 contains 16 residues. Unmatched junction bases numbered 11, after V lost 4 bases and J lost 2 bases. The germline V gene has CDR1 MGHRA and CDR2 YSYEKL. CDR3 nucleotides: TGCGCCAGCAGCCTTGGGATACAGGGGCGCCCCTACGAGCAGTACTTC. Amino acids: CASSLGIQGRPYEQYF.

As to this clone: The identical CDR3 is also encoded by other nucleotide sequences in the sample. The chain links TRBV27 to TRBJ1-2; 7 positions agree with TRBD1. The V gene end was trimmed by 4 bases and the J gene end by 8 bases; junction bases not matched to a gene: 4. The CDR3 is 12 amino acids. Germline CDR1 reads MNHEY; CDR2 reads SMNVEV (reference sequence). CDR3 nucleotides: TGTGCCAGCAGTTCAAGACAGGGCGGCTACACCTTC. Residues: CASSSRQGGYTF.

This clone was seen once. The DNA is left out, because the CDR3 cannot be placed on it with certainty; the CDR3 is given as TCRdb lists it. The chain employs TRBV19 and TRBJ2-7; the table calls TRBD1, which could not be checked here. Germline V CDR1 and CDR2: LNHDA, SQIVND (reference sequence). The CDR3 spans 14 residues, counting both ends. This chain's CDR3 is CASSILATSYEQYF.

This clone was observed a single time. The rearrangement uses TRBV7-9 and TRBJ2-1; 10 positions agree with TRBD2. The CDR3 is 17 amino acids. Germline-derived CDR1 and CDR2 are SEHNR and FQNEAQ (reference sequence). The J segment lost 4 bases and the V segment lost 2 bases, leaving 8 bases of the junction unmatched. The CDR3 sequence: CASSLRLAGVSYNEQFF. DNA for the CDR3: TGTGCCAGCAGCTTAAGGCTAGCGGGGGTCTCTTACAATGAGCAGTTCTTC.

This sequence joins TRBV27 and TRBJ1-2, with TRBD1 as a possible D gene (6 bases). There are 14 residues in the CDR3. V lost 5 bases and J 3 bases, leaving 13 bases between the germline ends. The germline V gene has CDR1 MNHEY and CDR2 SMNVEV (reference sequence). The CDR3 loop is CASSILGGDYGYTF. CDR3 DNA sequence: TGTGCCAGCAGTATCCTGGGGGGCGACTATGGCTACACCTTC.

The J gene is TRBJ2-1, the V gene TRBV2; 11 bases match TRBD2. V was pared by 9 bases and J by 7 bases, with 8 bases of the junction left unmatched. CDR3 length: 14 residues. Germline-derived CDR1 and CDR2 are SNHLY and FYNNEI. CDR3 DNA sequence: TGTGCCAGGAACAGACTAGCGGGATTAAATGAGCAGTTCTTC. Amino acids: CARNRLAGLNEQFF.

The CDR3 DNA reads as TGTGCCAGCAGCCCCGTGGGACTAGTGATTCTCTACGAGCAGTACTTC. It specifies CASSPVGLVILYEQYF. The chain recombines TRBV28 with TRBJ2-7, with 8 bases matching TRBD2. There are 16 residues in the CDR3. Per the germline V gene, CDR1 is MDHEN and CDR2 is SYDVKM. Trimming cost V 6 bases and J 3 bases; bases outside gene matches: 13.

V and J are TRBV27 and TRBJ2-1, with D unclear. The CDR3 length is 15 residues. CDR1 is MNHEY and CDR2 is SMNVEV in the germline V gene (reference sequence). With 6 bases removed from V and 0 bases from J, the gap between germline ends came to 12 bases. CDR3 DNA: TGTGCCAGCAGGCGCCCCCGAGCCTCCTACAATGAGCAGTTCTTC. Translation: CASRRPRASYNEQFF.

A remark on this clone: Other DNA sequences in the sample encode the same CDR3. The chain has TRBV7-9 and TRBJ1-2, with TRBD1 matching 9 bases. The CDR3 is 15 residues long. V shed 4 bases and J 2 bases; nucleotides not matched to a gene: 5. From germline, CDR1 is SEHNR and CDR2 FQNEAQ (reference sequence). CDR3 nucleotides: TGTGCCAGCAGCTCCGGACAGGGGCGGAACTATGGCTACACCTTC. This gives the protein CASSSGQGRNYGYTF.

The chain combines TRBV4-1 with TRBJ1-1; possible D gene TRBD1, 5 bases. Germline V gene sequence: CDR1 MGHRA, CDR2 YSYEKL. CDR3 length: 14 amino acids. Trimming shortened V by 3 bases and J by 1 base, and 9 bases separated the two germline ends. In DNA form, the CDR3 reads TGCGCCAGCAGCCAGGGGCCCAGGAACACTGAAGCTTTCTTT. Translating it yields CASSQGPRNTEAFF.

The V and J genes are TRBV19 and TRBJ1-1, with TRBD1 matching over 9 bases. This CDR3 has 15 residues. The J segment lost 3 bases and the V segment lost 6 bases, leaving 8 bases of the junction unmatched. Germline V gene lookup returns CDR1 LNHDA and CDR2 SQIVND (reference sequence). The CDR3 sequence is CASSLPTGGYTEAFF. In nucleotides, the CDR3 is TGTGCCAGTAGCCTACCGACAGGGGGATACACTGAAGCTTTCTTT.

The rearrangement joins TRBV10-3 to TRBJ1-1, with D unresolved. V was clipped by 3 bases and J by 1 base, with 12 bases between them. CDR3 size: 15 residues. Germline-derived CDR1 and CDR2 are ENHRY and SYGVKD. CDR3 bases: TGTGCCATCAGTGATGGAAGGCTACCGAACACTGAAGCTTTCTTT. It specifies CAISDGRLPNTEAFF.

This chain joins TRBV11-1 and TRBJ2-1; 7 bases line up with TRBD1. J was trimmed by 9 bases and V by 5 bases; bases with no gene match: 10. Looked up from germline, CDR1 is SGHAT and CDR2 is FQDESV (reference sequence). The CDR3 extends over 14 amino acids. As DNA, the CDR3 is TGTGCCAGCAGCCCTTCCCGACAGGGACGTGAGCAGTTCTTC. It specifies CASSPSRQGREQFF.

The chain is built from TRBV4-1 and TRBJ1-5, with unresolved D. This CDR3 region has 16 residues. The germline CDR1 and CDR2 sequences are MGHRA and YSYEKL. The ends were cut back, 1 base at V and 6 bases at J, with 16 bases in the middle. CDR3 sequence (DNA): TGCGCCAGCAGCCAAGCTCCTGCCCGGCTGGCTCAGCCCCAGCATTTT. Amino acids: CASSQAPARLAQPQHF.

V is TRBV19 and J is TRBJ2-7; D is undetermined. CDR1 is LNHDA and CDR2 is SQIVND in the germline V gene (reference sequence). This CDR3 comprises 14 residues. The ends were cut back, 6 bases at V and 1 base at J, with 13 bases in the middle. CDR3 sequence reads: CASSFGEPSYEQYF. Here the CDR3 DNA reads TGTGCCAGTAGCTTTGGCGAACCTTCCTACGAGCAGTACTTC.

The rearrangement joins TRBV19 to TRBJ2-2; D may be TRBD1 or TRBD2 (6 bases each). Trimming shortened V by 5 bases and J by 7 bases, and 23 bases separated the two germline ends. Looked up from germline, CDR1 is LNHDA and CDR2 is SQIVND (reference sequence). CDR3 length: 17 residues. The CDR3 nucleotides are TGTGCCAGTAGTTGGGGACTGGGGGCGGGACTCGTCGGGGAGCTGTTTTTT. Its translation: CASSWGLGAGLVGELFF.

This chain joins TRBV7-9 and TRBJ1-5; a possible D gene is TRBD1 (6 bases). The CDR3 is 12 amino acids. Germline V gives CDR1 SEHNR, CDR2 FQNEAQ (reference sequence). Trimming shortened V by 3 bases and J by 10 bases, and 10 bases separated the two germline ends. In nucleotides, the CDR3 is TGTGCCAGCAGCTTGGGGGGGCACCCCCAGCATTTT. It codes for CASSLGGHPQHF.

The chain couples TRBV6-5 to TRBJ1-2, with D unclear. CDR1 and CDR2 (germline): MNHEY, SVGAGI. The CDR3 runs to 14 residues. Trimming took off 4 bases at V and 3 bases at J, with 12 bases between the two ends. CDR3 sequence: CASSSPMEHYGYTF. DNA for the CDR3: TGTGCCAGCAGTTCCCCAATGGAGCACTATGGCTACACCTTC.

The chain employs TRBV27 and TRBJ2-3; D possibly corresponds to TRBD2 (6 bases). Trimming removed 5 bases at V and 2 bases at J, with 23 bases between. The CDR3 length is 18 residues. Germline CDR1 MNHEY, CDR2 SMNVEV (reference sequence). CDR3 in DNA: TGTGCCAGCAGTCTAAGGAGGGGCCTGGATTCAATCACAGATACGCAGTATTTT. This translates into CASSLRRGLDSITDTQYF.

The chain recombines TRBV7-8 with TRBJ2-7, with D possibly TRBD2 on 5 matching bases. Germline V lookup: CDR1 SGHVS, CDR2 FQNEAQ. The CDR3 extends over 16 amino acids. Trimming stripped 0 bases from V and 5 bases from J, with 17 bases between. CDR3 nucleotide sequence: TGTGCCAGCAGCTTAGCGGCTAGCTCCTCAGCGGACGAGCAGTACTTC. Amino acid sequence: CASSLAASSSADEQYF.

This chain joins TRBV4-1 and TRBJ1-1, with unresolved D. V was cut by 4 bases and J by 7 bases, with 10 bases left in between. The V gene's germline CDR1 is MGHRA and CDR2 YSYEKL. The CDR3 extends over 12 amino acids. CDR3 in DNA: TGCGCCAGCAGCCCGAGTCCTGGTGAAGCTTTCTTT. As protein: CASSPSPGEAFF.